Listed here are 32 T cell receptor beta chains from one sample, sequenced in a study of glioma-infiltrating T cells after dendritic cell vaccination (dated by TCRdb to the mid-2010s). Libraries were prepared through the immunoSEQ multiplex PCR assay. TCRdb holds this immuneACCESS table with in-frame rearrangements only. Some clones are missing; in checked studies, unresolved V genes explain under half, and the rest has no known cause. The sample table shows more than 95,000 clones, and roughly 76% are seen once. Over 9.5% of the sample is in the top ten clones. Specimen: blood, collected before dendritic cell vaccination. All receptors derive from a human donor with glioblastoma.

The gene calls are TRBV19 and TRBJ1-5; weak D call: TRBD1 (6 bases). The germline CDR1 and CDR2 sequences are LNHDA and SQIVND (reference sequence). V lost 3 bases and J lost 7, with 10 bases in between. The CDR3 sequence is 13 residues long. The CDR3 nucleotides read TGTGCCAGTAGTATGGGACACGGGCAGCCCCAGCATTTT. This translates into CASSMGHGQPQHF.

The chain is built from TRBV4-1 and TRBJ2-1; perhaps TRBD2 as D (6 bases). This CDR3 spans 16 amino acids. Germline loops: CDR1 MGHRA, CDR2 YSYEKL. V was cut by 5 bases and J by 0 bases, with 14 bases left in between. The CDR3 sequence: CASSWDSKSSYNEQFF. CDR3 bases: TGCGCCAGCAGCTGGGACTCCAAGAGCTCCTACAATGAGCAGTTCTTC.

The chain uses TRBV27 and TRBJ2-7, with a weak D call TRBD1 (5 bases). V lost 5 bases and J 7 bases, leaving 15 bases between the germline ends. Germline V gives CDR1 MNHEY, CDR2 SMNVEV (reference sequence). The CDR3 is made up of 13 amino acids. The CDR3 coding sequence is TGTGCCAGCAGTCAATTCAGGGTGGCTGAGCAGTACTTC. Encoded protein: CASSQFRVAEQYF.

The chain recombines TRBV18 with TRBJ1-1, with D maybe TRBD1 (6 bases). V was cut by 4 bases and J by 1 base, with 13 bases left in between. The CDR3 is 15 amino acids. Germline CDR1 and CDR2: KGHSH and LQKENI. For the CDR3, the DNA is TGTGCCAGCTCACTAGGGGGGGGGCGGAACACTGAAGCTTTCTTT. It encodes CASSLGGGRNTEAFF.

The chain carries TRBV5-1 and TRBJ2-3; 7 nucleotides agree with TRBD1. This CDR3 contains 15 residues. Germline-derived CDR1 and CDR2 are SGHRS and YFSETQ. V dropped 4 bases and J dropped 3; count of bases not matched to a gene: 8. The CDR3 bases are TGCGCCAGCAGCCGGGACAGCCTGGTGACAGATACGCAGTATTTT. Its translation is CASSRDSLVTDTQYF.

The chain is built from TRBV28 and TRBJ1-1; D call uncertain. V lost 6 bases, J lost 3 bases, and 8 bases lay in between. This CDR3 is built from 12 residues. CDR1 is MDHEN and CDR2 is SYDVKM in the germline V gene. CDR3 in DNA: TGTGCCAGCAGCCCAACAGACACTGAAGCTTTCTTT. Translating gives CASSPTDTEAFF. Combining the CDR3 with reference TRBV28 and TRBJ1-1 gives the whole variable domain DVKVTQSSRYLVKRTGEKVFLECVQDMDHENMFWYRQDPGLGLRLIYFSYDVKMKEKGDIPEGYSVSREKKERFSLILESASTNQTSMYLCASSPTDTEAFFGQGTRLTVV.

J is TRBJ2-2 and V is TRBV6-5; no clear D gene. The CDR3 spans 13 residues. CDR1 is MNHEY and CDR2 is SVGAGI in the germline V gene. V was trimmed by 6 bases and J by 1 base, leaving 6 bases between them. The CDR3 DNA reads TGTGCCAGCAGCCCAGGGAACACCGGGGAGCTGTTTTTT. Translated: CASSPGNTGELFF.

This clone was recorded once. This sequence joins TRBV6-1 and TRBJ1-4; TRBD1 might be the D (6 bases). The V end was cut by 4 bases, the J end by 0 bases, with 12 bases between. Germline loops: CDR1 MNHNS, CDR2 SASEGT. The CDR3 totals 16 residues. DNA of the CDR3: TGTGCCAGCAGTGCGAACAGGGTTCCAACTAATGAAAAACTGTTTTTT. This gives the protein CASSANRVPTNEKLFF.

This chain joins TRBV25-1 and TRBJ1-5; weak D call: TRBD1 (5 bases). V was clipped by 1 base and J by 7 bases, with 11 bases between them. The CDR3 loop spans 14 amino acids. Looked up from germline, CDR1 is MGHDK and CDR2 is SYGVNS. The CDR3 DNA reads TGTGCCAGCAGTGAATTGGGGGGACGACAGCCCCAGCATTTT. This sequence encodes CASSELGGRQPQHF.

The chain carries TRBV15 and TRBJ2-7; D is unresolved. V lost 0 bases to trimming and J lost 3 bases, with 9 bases between them. The CDR3 covers 14 residues. Germline values: CDR1 LNHNV, CDR2 YYDKDF (reference sequence). CDR3 residues: CATSRDPGNYEQYF. The DNA for the CDR3 is TGTGCCACCAGCAGAGACCCAGGAAACTACGAGCAGTACTTC.

The V gene is TRBV5-1, the J gene TRBJ2-3, with D possibly matching TRBD1 (5 bases). The CDR3 loop spans 15 amino acids. The V gene's germline CDR1 is SGHRS and CDR2 YFSETQ. Trimming cost V 0 bases and J 0 bases, with 8 bases left between them. DNA of the CDR3: TGCGCCAGCAGCTTGGTTGGGGCTAGCACAGATACGCAGTATTTT. Residues: CASSLVGASTDTQYF.

The V and J genes are TRBV2 and TRBJ2-7, with a weak D call TRBD2 (5 bases). Germline CDR1 is SNHLY and CDR2 is FYNNEI. Trimming pared 6 bases from V and 2 bases from J, leaving 11 bases between. The CDR3 has 13 amino acids. The CDR3 reads CASRLAQTYEQYF. The CDR3 nucleotides are TGTGCCAGCAGGCTAGCCCAAACCTACGAGCAGTACTTC.

The genes are TRBV7-2 and TRBJ1-5, with D uncertain. The germline V gene encodes CDR1 SGHTA and CDR2 FQGNSA. The CDR3 is 14 amino acids. Between the trimmed V and J ends, which lost 4 bases and 2 bases, there was a span of 9 bases. The CDR3 bases are TGTGCCAGCAGCTCTCGCCGGGGCAATCAGCCCCAGCATTTT. This sequence encodes CASSSRRGNQPQHF.

This chain joins TRBV6-1 and TRBJ2-7; the D gene is possibly TRBD1 (5 bases). The germline V and J ends were trimmed by 2 bases and 4 bases, with 6 bases remaining between them. The CDR3 length is 12 residues. Germline V lookup: CDR1 MNHNS, CDR2 SASEGT. The CDR3 spells CASSEQGYEQYF. CDR3 coding DNA: TGTGCCAGCAGTGAACAGGGATACGAGCAGTACTTC.

The chain employs TRBV6-4 and TRBJ2-1; TRBD1 aligns across 7 bases. This CDR3 contains 15 residues. The ends lost 4 bases at V and 2 bases at J; junction bases unmatched: 5. The germline V gene has CDR1 MRHNA and CDR2 SNTAGT. The DNA of the CDR3 is TGTGCCAGCAGTGCGAGACAGGGTCCCTACAATGAGCAGTTCTTC. Amino acids: CASSARQGPYNEQFF.

The chain employs TRBV27 and TRBJ1-5; possible D gene TRBD1, 6 bases. Germline lookup yields CDR1 MNHEY and CDR2 SMNVEV (reference sequence). Deletions cut 6 bases from V and 9 bases from J, with 21 bases between. CDR3 length equals 15 residues. In DNA form, the CDR3 reads TGTGCCAGCAGGAGGGCGGGGGCCTCAACGGGGCCCCAGCATTTT. Its translation is CASRRAGASTGPQHF.

This clone showed up many times. The V call is TRBV27, the J call TRBJ1-3; 8 bases match TRBD1. The CDR3 is made up of 16 amino acids. CDR1 MNHEY and CDR2 SMNVEV come from the germline V gene (reference sequence). Trimming took 5 bases from V and 1 from J; bases not matched to a gene: 7. DNA of the CDR3: TGTGCCAGCAGTCCATGGACAGGGTCTTCTGGAAACACCATATATTTT. Its translation is CASSPWTGSSGNTIYF.

V usage is TRBV9 and J usage is TRBJ2-7; 10 nucleotides line up with TRBD2. V gave up 0 bases and J gave up 0 bases; unmatched junction bases: 3. This CDR3 contains 16 residues. The V gene's germline CDR1 is SGDLS and CDR2 YYNGEE. CDR3 loop: CASSVGVAGGSYEQYF. CDR3 bases: TGTGCCAGCAGCGTAGGGGTAGCGGGGGGCTCCTACGAGCAGTACTTC.

CDR3 amino acids: CASSGGTENGYTF. CDR3 nucleotides: TGTGCCAGTAGTGGTGGGACAGAAAATGGCTACACCTTC. The V and J genes are TRBV19 and TRBJ1-2, with 7 bases that match TRBD1. Trimming took 5 bases from V and 6 from J; bases not matched to a gene: 6. The CDR3 loop spans 13 amino acids. Per the germline V gene, CDR1 is LNHDA and CDR2 is SQIVND (reference sequence).

This clone has just one count. The chain is built from TRBV18 and TRBJ2-2, with 8 nucleotides matching TRBD1. V was pared by 3 bases and J by 13 bases, with 19 bases of the junction left unmatched. Germline-derived CDR1 and CDR2 are KGHSH and LQKENI. The CDR3 length is 17 residues. The CDR3 DNA is TGTGCCAGCTCACCCCGGACAGGGAATATGGCCTCTGGTGTGCTGTTTTTT. Its translation: CASSPRTGNMASGVLFF.

The rearrangement links TRBV4-1 to TRBJ1-6; D gene ambiguous. V shed 0 bases and J shed 5 bases, with 11 bases lying between them. Germline V gene lookup returns CDR1 MGHRA and CDR2 YSYEKL. CDR3 length equals 16 residues. CDR3 DNA sequence: TGCGCCAGCAGCCAAGAACGCCGGGAGAATAATTCACCCCTCCACTTT. The encoded protein is CASSQERRENNSPLHF.

V gene TRBV29-1 combines with J gene TRBJ2-5; D perhaps matches TRBD2 (5 bases). CDR3 length equals 14 residues. The germline V and J ends were trimmed by 4 bases and 4 bases, with 16 bases remaining between them. Germline CDR1 SQVTM, CDR2 ANQGSEA. Here the CDR3 DNA reads TGCAGCGTTGCGGATCCGGGGAGAGGAGAGACCCAGTACTTC. Protein: CSVADPGRGETQYF.

The chain links TRBV5-1 to TRBJ2-5, with D possibly matching TRBD2 (6 bases). This CDR3 comprises 14 residues. Germline V gene lookup returns CDR1 SGHRS and CDR2 YFSETQ. V lost 7 bases and J lost 5, with 18 bases in between. CDR3 bases: TGCGCCAGCGGGTTTAGCGGTGGATTGGAGACCCAGTACTTC. Its translation is CASGFSGGLETQYF.

The chain couples TRBV18 to TRBJ1-1, with a possible D match to TRBD1 (6 bases). This CDR3 has 14 amino acids. Germline CDR1 is KGHSH and CDR2 is LQKENI. Deletions cut 4 bases from V and 0 bases from J, with 9 bases between. The CDR3 DNA follows: TGTGCCAGCTCACAGGACAGACTGAACACTGAAGCTTTCTTT. Amino acid sequence: CASSQDRLNTEAFF.

This clone occurred once. The chain employs TRBV7-2 and TRBJ1-2; D is ambiguous. This CDR3 region has 14 residues. Trimming removed 0 bases at V and 7 bases at J, with 12 bases between. Germline loops: CDR1 SGHTA, CDR2 FQGNSA. CDR3 nucleotides: TGTGCCAGCAGCTTAGCTCGGCTCTCAGGTGGCTACACCTTC. It yields the protein CASSLARLSGGYTF.

This chain uses TRBV6-5 with TRBJ1-2; D ambiguous. This CDR3 has 15 residues. Trimming cost V 2 bases and J 4 bases, with 14 bases left between them. Per the germline V gene, CDR1 is MNHEY and CDR2 is SVGAGI. The CDR3 DNA follows: TGTGCCAGCAGTTACCCCACGCCTTTCGGCTATGGCTACACCTTC. This encodes CASSYPTPFGYGYTF.

This chain uses TRBV6-6 with TRBJ1-2; D gene ambiguous. CDR1 and CDR2 (germline): MNHNY, SVGAGI (reference sequence). The CDR3 contains 15 residues. Trimming shortened V by 5 bases and J by 7 bases, and 20 bases separated the two germline ends. The CDR3, as DNA: TGTGCCAGCAGTATAGAACCACGGGGAAGGATTGGCTACACCTTC. Translated: CASSIEPRGRIGYTF.

The chain couples TRBV4-3 to TRBJ2-7; 11 bases match TRBD2. V shed 0 bases, J shed 4 bases, and the junction held 5 bases outside the gene matches. The CDR3 spans 16 residues. Germline lookup yields CDR1 LGHNA and CDR2 YSLEER. This CDR3 reads CASSQDVAGGPYEQYF. The CDR3 DNA reads as TGCGCCAGCAGCCAAGACGTAGCGGGGGGGCCGTACGAGCAGTACTTC.

This chain uses TRBV10-3 with TRBJ2-5; maybe TRBD2 (6 bases). Germline assignment: CDR1 ENHRY and CDR2 SYGVKD. V lost 6 bases and J lost 4, with 18 bases in between. CDR3 size: 15 residues. Here the CDR3 DNA reads TGTGCCATCAGAGACAGCTCGACTAGTCGAGAGACCCAGTACTTC. This translates into CAIRDSSTSRETQYF.

The chain joins TRBV5-1 to TRBJ2-5, with 7 bases matching TRBD2. Per the germline V gene, CDR1 is SGHRS and CDR2 is YFSETQ. This CDR3 spans 15 amino acids. The V segment lost 0 bases and the J segment 5 bases; nucleotides outside the gene matches: 7. The DNA of the CDR3 is TGCGCCAGCAGCTTGGCCGGAAGCGGGGTTGAGACCCAGTACTTC. Amino acids: CASSLAGSGVETQYF.

The V gene is TRBV2, the J gene TRBJ2-7; 9 bases line up with TRBD1. Per the germline V gene, CDR1 is SNHLY and CDR2 is FYNNEI. V shed 6 bases and J 4 bases; nucleotides not matched to a gene: 10. The CDR3 extends over 15 amino acids. CDR3 sequence: CASRDYRGPEYEQYF. The CDR3 DNA is TGTGCCAGCAGGGATTACAGGGGGCCTGAATACGAGCAGTACTTC.

V usage is TRBV25-1 and J usage is TRBJ2-5; 7 bases fit TRBD2. This CDR3 contains 14 residues. V shed 1 base, J shed 5 bases, and the junction held 4 bases outside the gene matches. Germline CDR1 and CDR2: MGHDK and SYGVNS. CDR3 in DNA: TGTGCCAGCAGTGAATCGGGGGGAGGGGAGACCCAGTACTTC. It specifies CASSESGGGETQYF.